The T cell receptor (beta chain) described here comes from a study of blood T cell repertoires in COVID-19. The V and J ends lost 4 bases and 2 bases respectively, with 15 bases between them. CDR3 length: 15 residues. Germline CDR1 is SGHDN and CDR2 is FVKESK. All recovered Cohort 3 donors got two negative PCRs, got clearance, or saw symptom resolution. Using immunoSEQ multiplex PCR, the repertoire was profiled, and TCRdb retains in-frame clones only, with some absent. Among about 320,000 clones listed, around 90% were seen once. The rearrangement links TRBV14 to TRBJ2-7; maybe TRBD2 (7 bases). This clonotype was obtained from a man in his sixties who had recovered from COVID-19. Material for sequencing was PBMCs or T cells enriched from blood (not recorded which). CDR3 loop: CASSPGRGFPYEQYF. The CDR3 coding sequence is TGTGCCAGCAGCCCGGGGAGGGGGTTTCCCTACGAGCAGTACTTC.